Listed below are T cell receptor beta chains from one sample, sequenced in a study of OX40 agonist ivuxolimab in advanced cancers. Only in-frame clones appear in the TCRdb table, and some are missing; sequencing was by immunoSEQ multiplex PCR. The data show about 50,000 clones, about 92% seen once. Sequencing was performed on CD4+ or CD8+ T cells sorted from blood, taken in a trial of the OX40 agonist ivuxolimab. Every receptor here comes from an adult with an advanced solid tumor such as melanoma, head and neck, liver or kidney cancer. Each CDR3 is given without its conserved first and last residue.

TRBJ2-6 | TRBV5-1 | ASSFSGSSPGANVLT
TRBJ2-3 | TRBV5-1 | ASSTGLGPDTQY
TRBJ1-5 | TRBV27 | ASSLEYQPQH
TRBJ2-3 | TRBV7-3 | ASSLAGSTDTQY
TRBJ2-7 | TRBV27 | ASRPGPGQGHNEQY
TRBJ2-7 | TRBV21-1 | ASSSDRLDSYEQY
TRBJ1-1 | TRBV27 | ASSPDREAYTEAF
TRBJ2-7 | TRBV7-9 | ASSHKSSYEQY
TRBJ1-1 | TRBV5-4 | ASSLMGSTEAF
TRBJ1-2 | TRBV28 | ASQFIGEALYGYT
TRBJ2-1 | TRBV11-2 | ASRLAGAPNEQF
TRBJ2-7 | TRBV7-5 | ASSSGRDTDYEQY
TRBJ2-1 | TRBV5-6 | ASSLLENEQF
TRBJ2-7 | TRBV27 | ASSSIAASFYEQY
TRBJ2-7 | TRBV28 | ASSISGNRGKQY
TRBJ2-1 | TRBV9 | ASSVSNEQF
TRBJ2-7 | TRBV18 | ASSPGTAGGPLPSYEQY
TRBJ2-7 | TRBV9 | ASSSRAGVPYEQY
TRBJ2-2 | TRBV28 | ASHSRGANTGELF
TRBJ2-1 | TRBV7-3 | ASSSSGTSGSDYYNEQF
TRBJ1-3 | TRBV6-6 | ASWEGNTIY
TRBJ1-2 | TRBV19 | ASSTHQGTNYGYT
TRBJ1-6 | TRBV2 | ASSLSREVNSPLH
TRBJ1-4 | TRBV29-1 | SVEDPGSLKGEKLF
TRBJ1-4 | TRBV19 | ASRGTGSEKLF
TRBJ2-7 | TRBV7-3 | ASSLIPGGSYEQY
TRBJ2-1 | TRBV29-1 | SVASGEQF
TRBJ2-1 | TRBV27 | ASSLIGPRGRGYNEQF
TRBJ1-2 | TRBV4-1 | ASSQEEGANYGYT
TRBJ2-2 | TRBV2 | ASTQGLAGGTGELF
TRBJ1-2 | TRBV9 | ASSVGDSSNYGYT
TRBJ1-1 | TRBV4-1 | ASSLGDRTGYMNTEAF
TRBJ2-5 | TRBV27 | ASSSYGLQETQY
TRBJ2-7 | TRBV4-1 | ASSQPGLSYEQY
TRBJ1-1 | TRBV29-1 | SVDGEAF
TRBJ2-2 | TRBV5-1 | ASSLGPYTGELF
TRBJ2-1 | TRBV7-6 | ASSLAETRYNEQF
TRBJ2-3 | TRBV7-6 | ASSPSGTDTQY
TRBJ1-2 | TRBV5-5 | ASSLEARGYGYT
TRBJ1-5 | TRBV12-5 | ASGSPVRDPNNQPQH
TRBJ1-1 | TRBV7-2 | ASSPKIASTEAF
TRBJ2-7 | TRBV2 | ASSDGTNGEDEQY